This T cell receptor beta chain was documented in a study of control samples from healthy donors and cancer patients. Sequencing used immunoSEQ multiplex PCR; TCRdb keeps in-frame clones, though not all of them. Counted here are about 160,000 clones, about 90% occurring once; the ten biggest clones make up more than 10%. The TCR was taken from a man aged 25 to 40 in good health. Specimen: blood.

For the CDR3, the DNA is TGTGCCAGCAGTTCACAGCGGAACACTGAAGCTTTCTTT. This translates into CASSSQRNTEAFF. V gene TRBV6-5 combines with J gene TRBJ1-1; no definite D call. CDR3 size: 13 residues. V was cut by 4 bases and J by 1 base, with 7 bases left in between. The V gene's germline CDR1 is MNHEY and CDR2 SVGAGI.